This T cell receptor (beta chain) was observed in a study of blood T cell repertoires in COVID-19. Study-level background: Donors in the United States, Italy and Spain gave samples during acute or convalescent COVID-19. PBMCs, B-cell-depleted T cells, or T cells provided the cDNA or gDNA that made up the material.

Germline loops: CDR1 SGDLS, CDR2 YYNGEE. The CDR3 contains 15 residues. The ends were cut back, 4 bases at V and 0 bases at J, with 11 bases in the middle. In the original analysis: Amplification of reference gene primers provided the estimated nucleated cell counts. Libraries were prepared by immunoSEQ multiplex PCR; TCRdb keeps only in-frame clonotypes and omits some of them. For V, J and clone size, that table is used; D and trimming come from the DNA. Among about 190,000 clones listed, 70% to 90% were seen once. This sequence was found in a man in his thirties or forties with acute or convalescent COVID-19. The V and J genes are TRBV9 and TRBJ2-1; D unclear. Specimen: peripheral blood. The CDR3 sequence: CASSPTPSSYNEQFF. The DNA of the CDR3 is TGTGCCAGCAGCCCCACCCCCAGCTCCTACAATGAGCAGTTCTTC.